These 17 T cell receptor beta chains were sequenced from one sample in a study of blood T cell repertoires in COVID-19. The method was immunoSEQ multiplex PCR; TCRdb's version includes in-frame clones alone and lacks a portion of them. The sample holds 390,000 or so clones, 70% to 90% seen once. The specimen was peripheral blood. The receptors stem from a woman aged 25 to 39 with active or convalescent COVID-19.

CDR3 amino acids: CASRGTGLGNTIYF. CDR3 sequence (DNA): TGTGCCAGCAGGGGAACAGGGCTCGGAAACACCATATATTTT. The J gene is TRBJ1-3, the V gene TRBV6-5; possibly TRBD1 for D (6 bases). Per the germline V gene, CDR1 is MNHEY and CDR2 is SVGAGI. With 6 bases removed from V and 4 bases from J, the gap between germline ends came to 13 bases. This CDR3 contains 14 residues.

This clone was seen a single time. V is TRBV5-3 and J is TRBJ1-2; D gene unclear. TRBV5-3 is flagged as an ORF with uncertain function. Trimming left V 4 bases short and J 2 bases short, with 12 bases between. The CDR3 runs 14 residues. Here the CDR3 DNA reads TGTGCCAGAAGCCTTGCGTGGAGAAACTATGGCTACACCTTC. Its translation: CARSLAWRNYGYTF.

The chain is built from TRBV30 and TRBJ2-7; 8 nucleotides match TRBD1. V trimming: 2 bases; J trimming: 7 bases; junction bases outside the gene matches: 16. The CDR3 is 16 amino acids. Germline assignment: CDR1 GTSNPN and CDR2 SVGIG (reference sequence). The CDR3 protein is CAWSHPRTGRLTEQYF. The CDR3 DNA is TGTGCCTGGAGTCACCCCCGGACAGGGAGATTGACGGAGCAGTACTTC.

V gene TRBV7-9 combines with J gene TRBJ2-7, with 9 bases lining up with TRBD1. The CDR3 length is 14 residues. The ends lost 7 bases at V and 3 bases at J; junction bases unmatched: 7. CDR1 and CDR2 from the germline V gene are SEHNR and FQNEAQ (reference sequence). The CDR3 DNA follows: TGTGCCAGCACCTTGTCGGGACAGGGCTACGAGCAGTACTTC. Amino acid sequence: CASTLSGQGYEQYF.

Here the CDR3 DNA reads TGTGCCAGTAGTAGAAAGGGGCTCACCGGGGAGCTGTTTTTT. As protein: CASSRKGLTGELFF. This sequence joins TRBV19 and TRBJ2-2; D is perhaps TRBD1 (5 bases). The ends were cut back, 4 bases at V and 4 bases at J, with 10 bases in the middle. Germline CDR1 reads LNHDA; CDR2 reads SQIVND (reference sequence). There are 14 residues in the CDR3.

The chain employs TRBV5-6 and TRBJ1-2; maybe TRBD1 (5 bases). CDR3 length equals 15 residues. The V end was cut by 4 bases, the J end by 2 bases, with 15 bases between. CDR1 is SGHDT, CDR2 YYEEEE, per germline. The CDR3 region has the DNA TGTGCCAGCAGCCCGGTTGACAGCCACAACTATGGCTACACCTTC. As protein: CASSPVDSHNYGYTF.

The CDR3 loop reads CASSHIFDRGDGYTF. The CDR3 region has the DNA TGTGCCAGCAGCCACATCTTCGACAGGGGGGATGGCTACACCTTC. The chain uses TRBV6-5 and TRBJ1-2; TRBD1 matches 9 bases. CDR1 and CDR2 (germline): MNHEY, SVGAGI. J gave up 6 bases and V 6 bases, and 11 bases lay outside the gene matches. The CDR3 extends over 15 amino acids.

J is TRBJ1-6 and V is TRBV19; weak D call: TRBD1 (6 bases). V was trimmed by 2 bases and J by 5 bases, leaving 16 bases between them. The germline CDR1 and CDR2 sequences are LNHDA and SQIVND (reference sequence). The CDR3 runs 17 residues. This CDR3 is CASSISPGTTNNSPLHF. Written as DNA, the CDR3 is TGTGCCAGTAGTATAAGTCCTGGGACAACCAATAATTCACCCCTCCACTTT.

This clone turned up a few times. The genes are TRBV12-3 or TRBV12-4 and TRBJ1-3; D gene uncertain. The V end was cut by 3 bases, the J end by 7 bases, with 10 bases between. The CDR3 covers 13 residues. The CDR3 sequence: CASSFGPANTIYF. The CDR3 coding sequence is TGTGCCAGCAGTTTTGGGCCAGCCAACACCATATATTTT.

This chain uses TRBV19 with TRBJ1-3; the D gene is possibly TRBD1 (6 bases). CDR3 length: 14 residues. Germline CDR1 LNHDA, CDR2 SQIVND (reference sequence). Trimming stripped 5 bases from V and 1 base from J, with 9 bases between. This chain's CDR3 is CASSQQGSGNTIYF. As DNA, the CDR3 is TGTGCCAGTAGTCAACAGGGTTCTGGAAACACCATATATTTT.

J is TRBJ1-1 and V is TRBV3-1 (or the pseudogene TRBV3-2); D possibly corresponds to TRBD1 (6 bases). CDR3 length equals 11 residues. V was shortened by 5 bases and J by 10 bases, with 11 bases between the two germline ends. The germline V gene has CDR1 LGHDT and CDR2 YNNKEL (reference sequence). As DNA, the CDR3 is TGTGCCAGCAGCGCTACAGGGATAGCTTTCTTT. Protein: CASSATGIAFF.

This chain uses TRBV27 with TRBJ1-2, with 8 bases identical to TRBD1. The germline CDR1 and CDR2 sequences are MNHEY and SMNVEV (reference sequence). The CDR3 spans 15 residues. V was clipped by 8 bases and J by 6 bases; unmatched bases: 14. CDR3 in DNA: TGTGCCAGCTCCGGCTCGGACAGGGTCCTTGATGGCTACACCTTC. It is translated as CASSGSDRVLDGYTF.

This sequence joins TRBV19 and TRBJ1-2, with TRBD1 matching 7 bases. There are 15 residues in the CDR3. V gave up 10 bases and J gave up 6 bases; unmatched junction bases: 17. CDR1 is LNHDA and CDR2 is SQIVND in the germline V gene (reference sequence). CDR3 sequence: CATTTAQGELDGYTF. For the CDR3, the DNA is TGTGCCACCACCACAGCCCAGGGGGAATTGGATGGCTACACCTTC.

The chain couples TRBV29-1 to TRBJ2-7; D gene uncertain. Germline-derived CDR1 and CDR2 are SQVTM and ANQGSEA. The CDR3 consists of 13 residues. Trimming removed 7 bases at V and 0 bases at J, with 13 bases between. The CDR3: CSAAPVNSYEQYF. The CDR3 DNA is TGCAGCGCCGCCCCGGTCAACTCCTACGAGCAGTACTTC.

The chain recombines TRBV12-5 with TRBJ2-7; D is unresolved. Germline CDR1 is LGHNT and CDR2 is FRNRAP. The CDR3 totals 14 residues. Between the trimmed V and J ends, which lost 2 bases and 0 bases, there was a span of 8 bases. The CDR3: CASGLIPSSYEQYF. The CDR3 DNA reads TGTGCTAGTGGTTTGATCCCGAGCTCCTACGAGCAGTACTTC.

The chain has TRBV11-2 and TRBJ1-2, with 7 bases matching TRBD1. Germline CDR1 SGHAT, CDR2 FQNNGV. This CDR3 has 14 amino acids. Trimming removed 3 bases from V and 7 bases from J; junction bases left unmatched: 8. CDR3 sequence reads: CASSFQGVRSGYTF. In nucleotides, the CDR3 is TGTGCCAGCAGCTTCCAGGGGGTTCGGTCTGGCTACACCTTC.

For the CDR3, the DNA is TGTGCCAGCAGTGACAAGGACACCGCCTCTGGGGCCAACGTCCTGACTTTC. Residues: CASSDKDTASGANVLTF. The rearrangement uses TRBV6-4 and TRBJ2-6; tentatively, D is TRBD1 (5 bases). The germline CDR1 and CDR2 sequences are MRHNA and SNTAGT. Trimming pared 2 bases from V and 0 bases from J, leaving 11 bases between. The CDR3 has 17 amino acids.